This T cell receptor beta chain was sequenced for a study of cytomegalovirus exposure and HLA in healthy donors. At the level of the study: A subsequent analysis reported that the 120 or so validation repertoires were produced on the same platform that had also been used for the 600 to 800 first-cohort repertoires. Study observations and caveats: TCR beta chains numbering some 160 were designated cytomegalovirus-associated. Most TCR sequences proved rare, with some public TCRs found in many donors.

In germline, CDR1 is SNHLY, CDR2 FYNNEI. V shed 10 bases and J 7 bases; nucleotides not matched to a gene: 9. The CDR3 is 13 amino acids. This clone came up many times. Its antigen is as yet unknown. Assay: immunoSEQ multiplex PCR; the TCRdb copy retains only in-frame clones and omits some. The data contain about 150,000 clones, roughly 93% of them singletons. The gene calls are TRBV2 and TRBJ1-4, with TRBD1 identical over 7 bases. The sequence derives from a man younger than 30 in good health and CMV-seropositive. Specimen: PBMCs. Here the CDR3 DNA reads TGTGCCACAACCGGGACAGCTCGTGAAAAACTGTTTTTT. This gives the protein CATTGTAREKLFF.